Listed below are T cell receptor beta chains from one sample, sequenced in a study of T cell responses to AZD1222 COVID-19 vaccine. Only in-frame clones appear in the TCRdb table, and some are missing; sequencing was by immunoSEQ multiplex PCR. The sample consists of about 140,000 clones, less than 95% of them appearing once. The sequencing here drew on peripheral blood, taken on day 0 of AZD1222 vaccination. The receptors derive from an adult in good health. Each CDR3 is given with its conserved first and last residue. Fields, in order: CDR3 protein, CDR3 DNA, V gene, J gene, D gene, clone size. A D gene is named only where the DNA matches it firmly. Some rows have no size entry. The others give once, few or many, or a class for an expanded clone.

CDR3: CASSQAGTDSYEQYF
DNA: TGCGCCAGCAGCCAAGCAGGGACGGATTCCTACGAGCAGTACTTC
V: TRBV4-3
J: TRBJ2-7
D: -
size: -

CDR3: CASSLQTFNSPLHF
DNA: TGTGCCAGCAGTTTACAGACGTTTAATTCACCCCTCCACTTT
V: TRBV28
J: TRBJ1-6
D: -
size: -

CDR3: CATSRQGFTGELFF
DNA: TGTGCCACCAGCAGGCAGGGTTTCACCGGGGAGCTGTTTTTT
V: TRBV15
J: TRBJ2-2
D: -
size: few

CDR3: CASSPDRNQPQHF
DNA: TGTGCCAGCTCCCCCGACCGAAATCAGCCCCAGCATTTT
V: TRBV18
J: TRBJ1-5
D: -
size: once

CDR3: CASSFDRGDEQFF
DNA: TGTGCCAGCAGCTTTGACAGGGGGGATGAGCAGTTCTTC
V: TRBV5-4
J: TRBJ2-1
D: TRBD1
size: -

CDR3: CASSVLQGADYGYTF
DNA: TGTGCCAGCAGTGTCCTCCAGGGGGCGGACTATGGCTACACCTTC
V: TRBV2
J: TRBJ1-2
D: TRBD1
size: once

CDR3: CSASGLQKRGLNTEAFF
DNA: TGCAGTGCTAGTGGTTTGCAAAAAAGGGGCTTGAACACTGAAGCTTTCTTT
V: TRBV20-1
J: TRBJ1-1
D: -
size: -

CDR3: CASSPSNIGSQHF
DNA: TGTGCCAGCAGTCCCTCCAATATTGGGTCCCAGCATTTT
V: TRBV27
J: TRBJ1-5
D: -
size: -

CDR3: CATSDAGTGSNEKLFF
DNA: TGTGCCACCAGTGATGCCGGGACAGGGTCTAATGAAAAACTGTTTTTT
V: TRBV24-1
J: TRBJ1-4
D: TRBD1
size: -

CDR3: CASSLGAGKQPQHF
DNA: TGTGCCAGCAGCTTAGGCGCCGGGAAGCAGCCCCAGCATTTT
V: TRBV7-9
J: TRBJ1-5
D: -
size: -

CDR3: CASSQQGVGVAYGYTF
DNA: TGCGCCAGCAGCCAACAGGGGGTGGGGGTTGCCTATGGCTACACCTTC
V: TRBV4-1
J: TRBJ1-2
D: TRBD1
size: -